This T cell receptor beta chain was profiled in a study of CD8 T cells in ankylosing spondylitis. Regarding the study as a whole: Apparently characteristic of ankylosing spondylitis blood was a TCR beta motif (fewer than ten highly homologous variants).

One entry per CDR3 protein, called by TCRdb with MiXCR from the 5' RACE reads. The repertoire consists of 700,000 to 850,000 distinct CDR3 sequences, with 12% occurring once and the leading ten covering 0.51%. In its sample, this clonotype was seen a few times. Its antigen remains unidentified. Trimming took 2 bases from V and 9 from J; bases not matched to a gene: 10. The CDR3 has 15 amino acids. Germline lookup yields CDR1 SGHTA and CDR2 FQGNSA. The receptor was isolated from a male donor with ankylosing spondylitis. The J gene is TRBJ2-3, the V gene TRBV7-2; 8 nucleotides match TRBD1. Material: blood, either unsorted or a sorted T cell fraction (not recorded which). For the CDR3, the DNA is TGTGCCAGCAGCTTAAGACCCGGACAGGGACCAACGCAGTATTTT. Its translation: CASSLRPGQGPTQYF.